The text below deals with one TCR beta chain. TCRdb keeps only in-frame clones here, not all; method: immunoSEQ multiplex PCR. The profile shows about 190,000 clones, approximately 92% of them singletons. Germline lookup yields CDR1 SGHTA and CDR2 FQGTGA. Trimming stripped 1 base from V and 0 bases from J, with 23 bases between. This CDR3 has 20 residues. These data come from a study of control samples from healthy donors and cancer patients. Sequencing was performed on blood. This TCR derives from a man between 18 and 35 years old in good health. V is TRBV7-3 and J is TRBJ2-3, with D perhaps assigned TRBD1 or TRBD2 (6 bases each). The CDR3 DNA follows: TGTGCCAGCAGCTTAATCGGCGGGACACCGAGAAGGGCTAGCACAGATACGCAGTATTTT. Translated, it gives CASSLIGGTPRRASTDTQYF.